Each of the 30 T cell receptor beta chains below was sequenced from the same sample in a study of naive and memory T cell subsets. Ligated cDNA underwent four rounds of PCR with nested alpha and beta constant region primers and SP2. Using its own MiXCR run on the 5' RACE reads, TCRdb lists one record per CDR3 protein. The profile shows tens of thousands of distinct CDR3 sequences, roughly 6.7% of them singletons. The library had UMIs added by 3' ligation of an oligonucleotide to TCR cDNA. These TCRs come from a male donor in good health.

This clonotype was counted a few times. J is TRBJ1-5 and V is TRBV20-1, with D unclear. Germline loops: CDR1 DFQATT, CDR2 SNEGSKA (reference sequence). The CDR3 extends over 15 amino acids. The V end was cut by 1 base, the J end by 5 bases, with 15 bases between. The CDR3 nucleotides read TGCAGTGCTAGAGTAGGAGGGCGGAACGATCAGCCCCAGCATTTT. Protein: CSARVGGRNDQPQHF.

There are many counts of this clonotype. V usage is TRBV7-9 and J usage is TRBJ2-7, with D uncertain. CDR3 length: 15 amino acids. Trimming shortened V by 5 bases and J by 5 bases, and 19 bases separated the two germline ends. Germline CDR1 and CDR2: SEHNR and FQNEAQ (reference sequence). The CDR3 here is CASSPPRDRRDEQYF. CDR3 DNA: TGTGCCAGCAGCCCCCCGCGAGACCGCCGGGACGAGCAGTACTTC.

This clonotype has a count of ten or more. The chain has TRBV27 and TRBJ1-1; D may be TRBD1 (5 bases). Looked up from germline, CDR1 is MNHEY and CDR2 is SMNVEV (reference sequence). The V end lost 4 bases, the J end lost 6 bases, and 21 bases lay between the germline ends. The CDR3 contains 16 residues. The CDR3 nucleotides are TGTGCCAGCAGTTCAGATGACAGCACCTTTATGGCTGAAGCTTTCTTT. Residues: CASSSDDSTFMAEAFF.

This clonotype was counted only a few times. The chain combines TRBV5-1 with TRBJ1-1; 9 bases match TRBD1. The CDR3 length is 14 residues. J was trimmed by 7 bases and V by 4 bases; bases with no gene match: 8. In germline, CDR1 is SGHRS, CDR2 YFSETQ. CDR3 in amino acids: CASSPGTGTGEAFF. CDR3 coding DNA: TGCGCCAGCAGCCCCGGGACAGGGACGGGTGAAGCTTTCTTT.

The table lists this clonotype with many counts. The chain carries TRBV5-6 and TRBJ2-4; the match to TRBD2 covers 16 bases. Germline assignment: CDR1 SGHDT and CDR2 YYEEEE. The CDR3 has 18 amino acids. The V gene end was trimmed by 4 bases and the J gene end by 5 bases; junction bases not matched to a gene: 9. The CDR3 DNA reads TGTGCCAGCAGCCCGGGACTAGCGGGAGGGGGGGCCGAAAACATTCAGTACTTC. Translated: CASSPGLAGGGAENIQYF.

This clonotype was seen repeatedly, ten times or more. This chain links TRBV20-1 with TRBJ2-7; the D gene is possibly TRBD2 (5 bases). The CDR3 covers 15 residues. CDR1 DFQATT and CDR2 SNEGSKA come from the germline V gene (reference sequence). Trimming cost V 0 bases and J 6 bases, with 18 bases left between them. CDR3 in amino acids: CSAREDGGRYGEQYF. The CDR3 DNA reads TGCAGTGCTAGAGAGGACGGAGGACGATACGGCGAGCAGTACTTC.

There are many counts of this clonotype. This CDR3 is CASSQDGGDNEQFF. The CDR3 nucleotides read TGTGCCAGCAGCCAAGATGGAGGGGATAATGAGCAGTTCTTC. The chain has TRBV3-1 and TRBJ2-1, with D possibly being TRBD2 (6 bases). CDR1 LGHDT and CDR2 YNNKEL come from the germline V gene (reference sequence). The CDR3 runs to 14 residues. The V and J ends lost 0 bases and 7 bases respectively, with 10 bases between them.

In its sample, this clonotype was seen a few times. This sequence joins TRBV7-6 and TRBJ2-1; maybe TRBD2 (5 bases). This CDR3 is built from 14 residues. Per germline, CDR1 SGHVS and CDR2 FNYEAQ. The V end lost 5 bases, the J end lost 3 bases, and 11 bases lay between the germline ends. For the CDR3, the DNA is TGTGCCAGCAGCCTCACGGGAAGCTACAATGAGCAGTTCTTC. This sequence encodes CASSLTGSYNEQFF.

This clonotype was counted ten times or more. This sequence joins TRBV3-1 and TRBJ2-2; TRBD2 agrees at 12 bases. J lost 8 bases, V lost 2 bases, and 12 bases had no gene match. The CDR3 contains 18 residues. In germline, CDR1 is LGHDT, CDR2 YNNKEL (reference sequence). The CDR3 spells CASSQTASGRAREGELFF. The CDR3 DNA sequence: TGTGCCAGCAGCCAAACGGCTAGCGGGAGGGCCCGAGAGGGGGAGCTGTTTTTT.

In this sample, this clonotype turned up many times. The V gene is TRBV6-6, the J gene TRBJ2-7; TRBD2 matches 8 bases. The CDR3 sequence is 14 residues long. Germline V lookup: CDR1 MNHNY, CDR2 SVGAGI (reference sequence). J was trimmed by 5 bases and V by 5 bases; bases with no gene match: 8. The CDR3 sequence is CASSLSAGAHEQYF. The CDR3 nucleotides read TGTGCCAGCAGTCTTTCAGCGGGAGCCCACGAGCAGTACTTC.

This clonotype has more than one count but fewer than ten. The chain combines TRBV2 with TRBJ2-7; D is perhaps TRBD2 (6 bases). V shed 10 bases and J shed 0 bases, with 16 bases lying between them. The germline CDR1 and CDR2 sequences are SNHLY and FYNNEI. CDR3 size: 14 residues. CDR3 sequence reads: CATPGVSGSYEQYF. CDR3 coding DNA: TGTGCCACCCCCGGAGTTAGCGGCTCCTACGAGCAGTACTTC.

Written as DNA, the CDR3 is TGCAGCGTGGGACAGTTTCCAAGTAGCTCCTACGAGCAGTACTTC. This encodes CSVGQFPSSSYEQYF. This sequence joins TRBV29-1 and TRBJ2-7; 7 bases line up with TRBD1. V lost 6 bases, J lost 0 bases, and 11 bases stayed unmatched. From germline, CDR1 is SQVTM and CDR2 ANQGSEA. This CDR3 contains 15 residues.

This clonotype was seen repeatedly, ten times or more. The rearrangement uses TRBV20-1 and TRBJ2-1, with 8 nucleotides matching TRBD2. The length of the CDR3 is 16 residues. In germline, CDR1 is DFQATT, CDR2 SNEGSKA (reference sequence). J was trimmed by 7 bases and V by 3 bases; bases with no gene match: 14. The CDR3 DNA follows: TGCAGTGCTAGTCGGGTCTTGGCGGGAGGCGGGAATGAGCAGTTCTTC. It translates to CSASRVLAGGGNEQFF.

This clonotype was counted at least ten times. This chain links TRBV6-5 with TRBJ1-1; no clear D. The length of the CDR3 is 13 residues. V lost 3 bases and J 0 bases, leaving 5 bases between the germline ends. CDR1 MNHEY and CDR2 SVGAGI come from the germline V gene. The CDR3 DNA is TGTGCCAGCAGTTATAGGGTGAACACTGAAGCTTTCTTT. This sequence encodes CASSYRVNTEAFF.

In this sample, this clonotype turned up many times. This chain joins TRBV15 and TRBJ2-1; D not resolved. CDR1 LNHNV and CDR2 YYDKDF come from the germline V gene (reference sequence). The CDR3 extends over 16 amino acids. V lost 0 bases and J lost 6, with 15 bases in between. The CDR3 reads CATSRDPLGSGNEQFF. The CDR3 DNA reads TGTGCCACCAGCAGAGATCCCCTGGGCTCAGGCAATGAGCAGTTCTTC.

This chain joins TRBV6-5 and TRBJ2-2, with 11 positions matching TRBD1. The junction had 5 bases not matched to a gene; V was cut back by 4 bases and J by 7 bases. The CDR3 has 15 residues. Germline CDR1 MNHEY, CDR2 SVGAGI. In nucleotides, the CDR3 is TGTGCCAGCAGTTCCGGACAGGGGGCGAGCGGGGAGCTGTTTTTT. Protein product: CASSSGQGASGELFF.

The chain links TRBV19 to TRBJ2-2; 7 bases are a match to TRBD1. The CDR3 runs 14 residues. Germline-derived CDR1 and CDR2 are LNHDA and SQIVND (reference sequence). The V gene end was trimmed by 5 bases and the J gene end by 9 bases; junction bases not matched to a gene: 9. CDR3 DNA: TGTGCCAGTAGTGTGACCACACAGGGGAGGGAGCTGTTTTTT. It translates to CASSVTTQGRELFF.

This rearrangement joins TRBV10-2 to TRBJ2-1; 9 bases match TRBD2. This CDR3 is built from 15 residues. The germline V gene encodes CDR1 WSHSY and CDR2 SAAADI. V shed 8 bases and J 4 bases; nucleotides not matched to a gene: 9. The CDR3 is CASESGTSRYNEQFF. For the CDR3, the DNA is TGCGCCAGCGAATCCGGGACTAGCAGATACAATGAGCAGTTCTTC.

The genes are TRBV6-6 and TRBJ2-7; TRBD1 might be the D (5 bases). The V end was cut by 2 bases, the J end by 5 bases, with 19 bases between. The germline CDR1 and CDR2 sequences are MNHNY and SVGAGI (reference sequence). CDR3 size: 16 residues. The CDR3: CASSYRAGSTTDEQYF. Here the CDR3 DNA reads TGTGCCAGCAGTTACAGGGCAGGGTCAACGACGGACGAGCAGTACTTC.

The chain is built from TRBV6-2 or TRBV6-3 and TRBJ2-7, with TRBD2 identical over 7 bases. Per the germline V gene, CDR1 is MNHEY and CDR2 is SVGEGT. J was trimmed by 0 bases and V by 6 bases; bases with no gene match: 8. CDR3 length: 15 residues. CDR3 loop: CASSRRENPSYEQYF. The CDR3, as DNA: TGTGCCAGCAGCCGGCGGGAGAACCCCTCCTACGAGCAGTACTTC.

Many counts were recorded for this clonotype. The rearrangement links TRBV20-1 to TRBJ2-7, with TRBD1 as a possible D gene (5 bases). This CDR3 is 16 amino acids long. Trimming shortened V by 0 bases and J by 2 bases, and 17 bases separated the two germline ends. Germline values: CDR1 DFQATT, CDR2 SNEGSKA (reference sequence). CDR3 sequence (DNA): TGCAGTGCTAGAGAGCCCGGACAAGCATTACCCTACGAGCAGTACTTC. It is translated as CSAREPGQALPYEQYF.

This clonotype was observed a few times. The chain couples TRBV3-1 to TRBJ2-1, with D possibly matching TRBD2 (5 bases). V was pared by 4 bases and J by 4 bases, with 11 bases between. CDR3 size: 14 residues. Looked up from germline, CDR1 is LGHDT and CDR2 is YNNKEL (reference sequence). The chain's CDR3 is CASSPLRGYNEQFF. CDR3 DNA: TGTGCCAGCAGCCCGCTCCGGGGATACAATGAGCAGTTCTTC.

V usage is TRBV27 and J usage is TRBJ2-3; 9 bases map to TRBD1. The V gene's germline CDR1 is MNHEY and CDR2 SMNVEV (reference sequence). This CDR3 contains 16 residues. The junction had 10 bases not matched to a gene; V was cut back by 5 bases and J by 4 bases. In DNA form, the CDR3 reads TGTGCCAGCAGTGCTGAAGGGACAGGGCAAGCAGATACGCAGTATTTT. Translating gives CASSAEGTGQADTQYF.

The chain recombines TRBV6-6 with TRBJ2-7, with 10 bases identical to TRBD1. Trimming removed 0 bases from V and 7 bases from J; junction bases left unmatched: 12. The germline V gene encodes CDR1 MNHNY and CDR2 SVGAGI (reference sequence). The CDR3 covers 17 residues. The CDR3 is CASSYSPGDRGDGEQYF. Written as DNA, the CDR3 is TGTGCCAGCAGTTACTCGCCGGGGGACAGGGGTGATGGTGAGCAGTACTTC.

The DNA of the CDR3 is TGCGCCAGCAGCTTGGTGGCCAGGGGGTGGGGGAATGAGCAGTTCTTC. Amino acid sequence: CASSLVARGWGNEQFF. The rearrangement joins TRBV5-1 to TRBJ2-1; 7 positions agree with TRBD1. CDR1 SGHRS and CDR2 YFSETQ come from the germline V gene. This CDR3 has 16 amino acids. The V and J ends lost 0 bases and 7 bases, in that order; junction bases with no gene match: 10.

This clonotype has more than one count but fewer than ten. The chain joins TRBV15 to TRBJ2-5; no firm D call. Trimming took off 5 bases at V and 7 bases at J, with 14 bases between the two ends. This CDR3 comprises 13 residues. The germline CDR1 and CDR2 sequences are LNHNV and YYDKDF (reference sequence). The CDR3 loop is CATSVDPLGTQYF. The CDR3 DNA sequence: TGTGCCACCAGCGTAGACCCTCTGGGGACCCAGTACTTC.

This sequence joins TRBV7-2 and TRBJ2-4; D not certain. The CDR3 extends over 15 amino acids. Trimming removed 1 base at V and 2 bases at J, with 9 bases between. From germline, CDR1 is SGHTA and CDR2 FQGNSA. This CDR3 is CASSLDGVSKNIQYF. The CDR3 nucleotides are TGTGCCAGCAGCTTAGATGGGGTTTCCAAAAACATTCAGTACTTC.

This clonotype was observed at least ten times. This chain joins TRBV4-2 and TRBJ1-1; 7 bases are a match to TRBD1. Trimming removed 3 bases from V and 2 bases from J; junction bases left unmatched: 6. Per the germline V gene, CDR1 is LGHNA and CDR2 is YNFKEQ. The CDR3 spans 15 residues. This chain's CDR3 is CASSQARTGNTEAFF. DNA of the CDR3: TGTGCCAGCAGCCAGGCCAGGACAGGCAACACTGAAGCTTTCTTT.

The genes are TRBV12-3 or TRBV12-4 and TRBJ2-4; D is perhaps TRBD1 or TRBD2 (5 bases each). Deletions cut 6 bases from V and 0 bases from J, with 12 bases between. The length of the CDR3 is 15 residues. The CDR3 DNA reads TGTGCCAGCAGCTCACTCGGGACAGCCAAAAACATTCAGTACTTC. This encodes CASSSLGTAKNIQYF.

This clonotype was counted ten times or more. The chain links TRBV20-1 to TRBJ1-5; TRBD1 matches at 9 bases. CDR3 size: 15 residues. Germline V gene data show CDR1 as DFQATT and CDR2 as SNEGSKA (reference sequence). Trimming removed 7 bases from V and 7 bases from J; junction bases left unmatched: 14. In nucleotides, the CDR3 is TGCAGTGTAGTGGAAGGGACAGGGTCAAACCAGCCCCAGCATTTT. Translated, it gives CSVVEGTGSNQPQHF.